This T cell receptor beta chain was identified during a study of T cell responses to AZD1222 COVID-19 vaccine. For this clone: What it recognizes is unknown.

The V segment lost 9 bases and the J segment 5 bases; nucleotides outside the gene matches: 9. Germline V gene lookup returns CDR1 MGHDK and CDR2 SYGVNS. This CDR3 has 13 amino acids. Study-wide results and limits: Regions left unmutated in variants are reportedly the target of nearly half of spike-specific TCRs. Seropositivity was recorded at baseline in only six AZD1222 recipients. Clonal diversity was possibly underestimated, and the donors were mostly white British, with more females.

Profiled with immunoSEQ multiplex PCR; TCRdb holds only in-frame clones, not every one. The top ten clones hold approximately 19% of a sample with about 99,000 clones, over 75% of them seen once. This clonotype was obtained from an adult in good health. This material consisted of peripheral blood, taken on day 0 of AZD1222 vaccination. The V call is TRBV25-1, the J call TRBJ2-5, with 7 positions matching TRBD2. The CDR3 nucleotides read TGTGCCAGTATGACTAGCCTCGCGGAGACCCAGTACTTC. As protein: CASMTSLAETQYF.